The rows below give T cell receptor beta chains drawn from one sample of a study of human T cells and chemical hapten exposure. MiXCR, applied by TCRdb to the RACE reads, yields one record per CDR3 protein. The sample yields over 55,000 distinct CDR3 sequences, roughly 11% seen once. The specimen comprised whole blood, sampled in connection with sensitization to the hapten diphenylcyclopropenone (DPC). These receptors all stem from a woman between 45 and 65 years old with alopecia areata. Some clones in this sample may be carry-over from other donors' samples. CDR3s include the opening cysteine and the closing phenylalanine or tryptophan. Each record gives: clone size, V gene, J gene, D gene, CDR3 DNA, CDR3 protein. A D gene is named only where the DNA matches it firmly. Some rows mark clone size as missing; the rest say once, few, many or name a class of expanded clone.

many,TRBV28,TRBJ1-4,TRBD1,TGTGCCAGCAGTGGCCCAGGGACAGGGAACAAAAAACTGTTTTTT,CASSGPGTGNKKLFF
-,TRBV5-1,TRBJ1-1,-,TGCGCCAGCAGCTCGAGAACGGTATGGTCCACTGAAGCTTTCTTT,CASSSRTVWSTEAFF
few,TRBV6-4,TRBJ1-1,-,TGTGCCAGCAGAGGAGAGAACACTGAAGCTTTCTTT,CASRGENTEAFF
few,TRBV5-1,TRBJ1-1,-,TGCGCCAGCAGCTTGGATGGCGCCCAAGAAGCTTTCTTT,CASSLDGAQEAFF
-,TRBV7-2,TRBJ2-7,-,TGTGCCAGCAGCTTAGGCAGACAGTCCTACGAGCAGTACTTC,CASSLGRQSYEQYF
many,TRBV4-1,TRBJ2-7,TRBD2,TGCGCCAGCAGCCAACAAGTAGCGGGGGTGAGCTCCTACGAGCAGTACTTC,CASSQQVAGVSSYEQYF
many,TRBV5-1,TRBJ2-1,TRBD2,TGCGCCAGCACGCCTAGCGGGAGTGAAAATGAGCAGTTCTTC,CASTPSGSENEQFF
-,TRBV28,TRBJ2-7,-,TGTGCCAGCAGTCAACCTCTAGCTCGGTACGAGCAGTACTTC,CASSQPLARYEQYF
many,TRBV7-7,TRBJ2-1,TRBD2,TGTGCTAGCAGCGCCGGGCAGCGGGGCTACAATGAGCAGTTCTTC,CASSAGQRGYNEQFF
many,TRBV7-2,TRBJ2-3,-,TGTGCCAGCAGCCTAGAGAAGGGCACAGATACGCAGTATTTT,CASSLEKGTDTQYF
few,TRBV6-2/TRBV6-3,TRBJ1-5,-,TGTGCCAGCAGTTCCCCATCCAAGGGGGATCAGCCCCAGCATTTT,CASSSPSKGDQPQHF
few,TRBV20-1,TRBJ2-3,TRBD2,TGCAGTGCGGCGGGGGACTATACGCAGTATTTT,CSAAGDYTQYF
-,TRBV7-9,TRBJ2-7,-,TGTGCCACCGGAGGCTGGGGGAGGACCTACGAGCAGTACTTC,CATGGWGRTYEQYF
many,TRBV14,TRBJ1-3,-,TGTGCCAGCAGCCCAGGTGTCCTTTCTGGAAACACCATATATTTT,CASSPGVLSGNTIYF
-,TRBV28,TRBJ2-7,-,TGTGCCAGCAGTCTCCCACAGGAGAGCTACGAGCAGTACTTC,CASSLPQESYEQYF
many,TRBV27,TRBJ1-1,-,TGTGCCAGCAGAAGAGGGACGGTAACAACTGAAGCTTTCTTT,CASRRGTVTTEAFF
many,TRBV20-1,TRBJ1-5,-,TGCAGTGCTAGAGATCCGAATCAGCCCCAGCATTTT,CSARDPNQPQHF
many,TRBV19,TRBJ1-4,TRBD1,TGTGCCAGTAGACCGACCGGGACAGCCCACGAAAAACTGTTTTTT,CASRPTGTAHEKLFF
few,TRBV4-3,TRBJ1-2,TRBD1,TGCGCCAGCAGCCAAGATATGCACAACAGGGGGCTCGGCTACACCTTC,CASSQDMHNRGLGYTF
many,TRBV6-6,TRBJ1-2,TRBD1,TGTGCCAGCAGTTCAGGGACAGAGGGGGCTAACTATGGCTACACCTTC,CASSSGTEGANYGYTF
few,TRBV7-6,TRBJ1-1,TRBD1,TGTGCCAGCAGCTTAGTTGCAGGGGGGGACACTGAAGCTTTCTTT,CASSLVAGGDTEAFF
few,TRBV20-1,TRBJ2-7,-,TGCAGTGCTAGAGCGACAGTCTACGAGCAGTACTTC,CSARATVYEQYF
-,TRBV6-5,TRBJ2-7,TRBD2,TGTGCCAGCCGGGAGCGGGGTCCCTACGAGCAGTACTTC,CASRERGPYEQYF
-,TRBV9,TRBJ1-1,-,TGTGCCAGTACGCTTTTGCTGGGAGGGGCTGAAGCTTTCTTT,CASTLLLGGAEAFF
many,TRBV12-3/TRBV12-4,TRBJ2-7,TRBD1,TGTGCCAGCAGGGGGACAGGGTCCTACGAGCAGTACTTC,CASRGTGSYEQYF
few,TRBV7-2,TRBJ2-5,TRBD2,TGTGCCAGCAGCTTAGAACTAGCGGGGGGACGAGAGACCCAGTACTTC,CASSLELAGGRETQYF
many,TRBV18,TRBJ1-1,TRBD1,TGTGCCAGCTCACCGACAGGGTCTGAAGCTTTCTTT,CASSPTGSEAFF
-,TRBV5-1,TRBJ2-1,-,TGCGCCAGCAGCTTGGACCCGGGTTCGTTTTTTGGGGAGCAGTTCTTC,CASSLDPGSFFGEQFF
-,TRBV6-5,TRBJ2-3,-,TGTGCCAGCAGTTACTCGGAAGGAGATACGCAGTATTTT,CASSYSEGDTQYF
few,TRBV29-1,TRBJ1-2,TRBD1,TGCAGCGCTGGGGCCAGGGGGAGGGATGGCTACACCTTC,CSAGARGRDGYTF
-,TRBV7-2,TRBJ2-7,-,TGTGCCAGCAGCCCGGGACCGGCCTACGAGCAGTACTTC,CASSPGPAYEQYF
few,TRBV5-4,TRBJ2-1,TRBD2,TGTGCCAGCAGCCCTACTCAGCTAGCGGGGGTGTACAATGAGCAGTTCTTC,CASSPTQLAGVYNEQFF
-,TRBV28,TRBJ2-4,-,TGTGCCATCTCTTATGGAGGCGGCAAAAACATTCAGTACTTC,CAISYGGGKNIQYF
-,TRBV20-1,TRBJ1-5,-,TGCAGTGCTAGAGATGCCCGGCTTCATAGCAATCAGCCCCAGCATTTT,CSARDARLHSNQPQHF
-,TRBV16,TRBJ2-7,-,TGTGCCAGCAGCCAAATGGAGGCAGGCGCTACCTACGAGCAGTACTTC,CASSQMEAGATYEQYF
many,TRBV12-5,TRBJ1-6,-,TGTGCTAGTGGTTTTACTGGACAGCCGGATCCCTCTAATTCACCCCTCCACTTT,CASGFTGQPDPSNSPLHF
few,TRBV5-1,TRBJ1-1,-,TGCGCCAGCACCTCAAACAGGGCCGTCACTGAAGCTTTCTTT,CASTSNRAVTEAFF
many,TRBV4-3,TRBJ1-5,-,TGCGCCAGCAGCCAAGATATATTTCGGCCCCAGCATTTT,CASSQDIFRPQHF
few,TRBV4-2,TRBJ2-1,-,TGTGCCAGCAGCCCGTACCAAACCCCAAACAATGAGCAGTTCTTC,CASSPYQTPNNEQFF
many,TRBV2,TRBJ2-1,-,TGTGCCAGCAGTCCGGGGATCTACAATGAGCAGTTCTTC,CASSPGIYNEQFF
many,TRBV18,TRBJ1-4,-,TGTGCCAGCTCACCACGAGGGGGAACGAATGAAAAACTGTTTTTT,CASSPRGGTNEKLFF